Below, 5 T cell receptor beta chains from the same sample are listed, as sequenced in a study of blood T cells in healthy people across ages (dated by TCRdb to the mid-2010s). Library preparation employed 5' RACE. Sequenced on an Illumina HiSeq 2500. A second PCR of roughly 6 to 11 cycles was run with a J-beta primer mix and a sample-barcoded 5' primer. The public sequencing data were trimmed at Q25 with fastp and processed into clonotypes with MiXCR by TCRdb, which kept only in-frame beta chains. When rows share a CDR3 protein, they turn into one entry using the most common DNA and genes. In all, the sample holds about 1.4 million distinct CDR3 sequences, and 55% to 75% of those were seen once. The biggest ten clones account for about 6.7% of the sample. Material for sequencing was blood. All receptors come from a young man in good health.

This clonotype was seen only a few times. The rearrangement joins TRBV4-1 to TRBJ1-2; D gene uncertain. This CDR3 has 13 residues. Trimming took 4 bases from V and 1 from J, leaving 7 bases between them. Germline lookup yields CDR1 MGHRA and CDR2 YSYEKL. CDR3 amino acids: CASSRRDNYGYTF. For the CDR3, the DNA is TGCGCCAGCAGCCGCCGGGATAACTATGGCTACACCTTC.

V gene TRBV27 combines with J gene TRBJ2-3; 8 bases match TRBD2. V shed 5 bases and J 0 bases; nucleotides not matched to a gene: 7. The CDR3 spans 16 residues. CDR1 MNHEY and CDR2 SMNVEV come from the germline V gene (reference sequence). The CDR3 bases are TGTGCCAGCAGTCGGAGCGGGGGCCCCAGCACAGATACGCAGTATTTT. Protein sequence: CASSRSGGPSTDTQYF.

J is TRBJ2-1 and V is TRBV12-3 or TRBV12-4; 9 bases are shared with TRBD2. J gave up 6 bases and V 3 bases, and 6 bases lay outside the gene matches. This CDR3 comprises 15 residues. In DNA, the CDR3 is TGTGCCAGCAGTTTCGGTGCGGGGGGGGGCAATGAGCAGTTCTTC. This translates into CASSFGAGGGNEQFF.

This clonotype was seen a few times. V is TRBV27 and J is TRBJ2-1; 10 bases agree with TRBD1. The J segment lost 4 bases and the V segment lost 4 bases, leaving 13 bases of the junction unmatched. CDR1 is MNHEY, CDR2 SMNVEV, per germline (reference sequence). The length of the CDR3 is 18 residues. The CDR3 DNA follows: TGTGCCAGCAGTTCGGGCTCCCCCGGGACAGGGGCGTACAATGAGCAGTTCTTC. Translated, it gives CASSSGSPGTGAYNEQFF.

This chain's CDR3 is CASSQVVDRPPYEQYF. The CDR3 nucleotides are TGTGCCAGCAGCCAGGTTGTCGACAGGCCGCCCTACGAGCAGTACTTC. V usage is TRBV3-1 and J usage is TRBJ2-5, with D maybe TRBD1 (6 bases). The J call may be mistaken, given a closer DNA end match to TRBJ2-7. The CDR3 sequence is 16 residues long. CDR1 is LGHDT and CDR2 is YNNKEL in the germline V gene (reference sequence).